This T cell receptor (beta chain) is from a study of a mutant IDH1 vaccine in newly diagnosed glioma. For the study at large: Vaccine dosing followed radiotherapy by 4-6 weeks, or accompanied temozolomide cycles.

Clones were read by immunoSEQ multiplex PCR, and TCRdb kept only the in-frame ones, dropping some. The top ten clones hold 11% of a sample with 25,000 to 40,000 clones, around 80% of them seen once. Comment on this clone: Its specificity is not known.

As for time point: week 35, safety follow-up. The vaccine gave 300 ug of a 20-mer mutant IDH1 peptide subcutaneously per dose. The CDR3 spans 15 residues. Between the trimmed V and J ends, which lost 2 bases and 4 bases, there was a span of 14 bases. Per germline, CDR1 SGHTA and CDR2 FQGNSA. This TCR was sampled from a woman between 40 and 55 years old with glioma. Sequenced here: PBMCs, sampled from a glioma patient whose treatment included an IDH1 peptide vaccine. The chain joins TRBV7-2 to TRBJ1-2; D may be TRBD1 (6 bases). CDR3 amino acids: CASSLYGGASYGYTF. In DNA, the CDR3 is TGTGCCAGCAGCTTATACGGGGGCGCTTCCTATGGCTACACCTTC. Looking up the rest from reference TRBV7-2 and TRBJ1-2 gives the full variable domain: GAGVSQSPSNKVTEKGKDVELRCDPISGHTALYWYRQSLGQGLEFLIYFQGNSAPDKSGLPSDRFSAERTGGSVSTLTIQRTQQEDSAVYLCASSLYGGASYGYTFGSGTRLTVV.